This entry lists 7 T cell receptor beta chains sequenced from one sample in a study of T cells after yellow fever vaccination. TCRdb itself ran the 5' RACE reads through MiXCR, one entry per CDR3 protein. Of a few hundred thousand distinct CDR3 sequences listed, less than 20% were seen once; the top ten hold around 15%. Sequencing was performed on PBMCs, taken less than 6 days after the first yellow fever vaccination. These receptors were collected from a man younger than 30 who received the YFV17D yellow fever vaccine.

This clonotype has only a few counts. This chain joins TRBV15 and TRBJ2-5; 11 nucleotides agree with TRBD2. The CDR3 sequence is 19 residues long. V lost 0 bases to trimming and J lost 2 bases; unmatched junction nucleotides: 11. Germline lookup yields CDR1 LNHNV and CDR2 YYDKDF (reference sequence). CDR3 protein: CATSRDPSGGPTSQETQYF. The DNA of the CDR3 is TGTGCCACCAGCAGAGATCCTAGCGGGGGGCCGACTAGTCAAGAGACCCAGTACTTC. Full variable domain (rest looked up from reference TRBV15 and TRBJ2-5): DAMVIQNPRYQVTQFGKPVTLSCSQTLNHNVMYWYQQKSSQAPKLLFHYYDKDFNNEADTPDNFQSRRPNTSFCFLDIRSPGLGDTAMYLCATSRDPSGGPTSQETQYFGPGTRLLVL.

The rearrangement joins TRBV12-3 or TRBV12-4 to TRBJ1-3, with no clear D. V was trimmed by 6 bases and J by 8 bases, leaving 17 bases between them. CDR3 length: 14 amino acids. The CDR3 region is CASRDPNSPDTIYF. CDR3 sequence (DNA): TGTGCCAGCAGGGACCCTAATAGTCCGGACACCATATATTTT.

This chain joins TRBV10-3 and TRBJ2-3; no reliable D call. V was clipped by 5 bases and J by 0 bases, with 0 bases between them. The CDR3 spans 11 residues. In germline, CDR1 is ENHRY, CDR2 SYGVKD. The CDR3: CAISSTDTQYF. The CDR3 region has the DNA TGTGCCATCAGTAGCACAGATACGCAGTATTTT.

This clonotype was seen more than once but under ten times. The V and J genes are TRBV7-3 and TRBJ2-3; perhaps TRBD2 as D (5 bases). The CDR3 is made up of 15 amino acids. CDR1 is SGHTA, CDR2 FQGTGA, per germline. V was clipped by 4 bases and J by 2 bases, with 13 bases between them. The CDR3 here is CASSSGNPYTDTQYF. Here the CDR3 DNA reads TGTGCCAGCAGCTCCGGGAATCCATACACAGATACGCAGTATTTT.

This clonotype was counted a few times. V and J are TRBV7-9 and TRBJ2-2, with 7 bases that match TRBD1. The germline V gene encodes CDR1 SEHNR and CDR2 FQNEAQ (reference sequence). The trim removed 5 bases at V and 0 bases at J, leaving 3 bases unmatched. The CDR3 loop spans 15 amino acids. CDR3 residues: CASSRTGSNTGELFF. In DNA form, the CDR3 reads TGTGCCAGCAGCCGGACAGGATCGAACACCGGGGAGCTGTTTTTT.

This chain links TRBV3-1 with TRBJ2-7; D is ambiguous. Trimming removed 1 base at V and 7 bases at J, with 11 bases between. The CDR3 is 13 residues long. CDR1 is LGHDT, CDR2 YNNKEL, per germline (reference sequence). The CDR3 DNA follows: TGTGCCAGCAGCCAAGCTCCAATTAGAGAGCAGTACTTC. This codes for CASSQAPIREQYF.

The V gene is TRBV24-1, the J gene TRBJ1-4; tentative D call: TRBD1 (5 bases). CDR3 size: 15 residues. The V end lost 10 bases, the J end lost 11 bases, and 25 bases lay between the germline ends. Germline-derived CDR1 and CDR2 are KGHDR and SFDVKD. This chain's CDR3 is CATGSRDLESEKLFF. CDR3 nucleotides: TGTGCCACGGGGTCCAGGGACCTGGAGAGCGAGAAACTGTTTTTT.